This T cell receptor (beta chain) was obtained from a study of vaccination and CD4 T cells after COVID-19. V was pared by 3 bases and J by 8 bases, with 17 bases between. The CDR3 runs to 16 residues. Per the germline V gene, CDR1 is LNHDA and CDR2 is SQIVND (reference sequence). This clonotype was counted only a few times. Its antigen is currently unknown. Treatment noted: roughly 10-day PBMC culture with coronavirus spike peptide pools or control peptides (ViraFEST assay). Oncomine TCR Beta short-read sequencing was applied to DNA from cultured CD4+ T cells. From cultured CD4+ T cells, genomic DNA was extracted. TCRdb processed the PCR reads anew with MiXCR; each CDR3 protein has one entry. Counted here are over 8,500 distinct CDR3 sequences, about two thirds occurring once; the ten biggest clones make up approximately 9%.

The gene calls are TRBV19 and TRBJ2-6; the D is unclear. Source: CD4+ T cells from blood, cultured in vitro, taken before SARS-CoV-2 vaccination. This TCR was sampled from a human donor who had recovered from COVID-19. CDR3 bases: TGTGCCAGTAGTATTGCTACGCAGGCTGGATCCAACGTCCTGACTTTC. The encoded protein is CASSIATQAGSNVLTF.